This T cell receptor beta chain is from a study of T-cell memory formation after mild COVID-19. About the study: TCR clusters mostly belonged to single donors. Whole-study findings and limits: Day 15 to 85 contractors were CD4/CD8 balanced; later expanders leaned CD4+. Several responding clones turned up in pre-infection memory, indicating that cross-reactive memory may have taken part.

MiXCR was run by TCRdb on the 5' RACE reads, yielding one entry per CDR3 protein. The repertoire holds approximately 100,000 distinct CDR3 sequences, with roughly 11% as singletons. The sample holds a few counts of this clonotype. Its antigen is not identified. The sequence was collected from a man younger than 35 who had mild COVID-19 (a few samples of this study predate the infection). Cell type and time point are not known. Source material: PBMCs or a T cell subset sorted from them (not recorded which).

CDR3 sequence reads: CASSPGVATNEKLFF. CDR3 DNA sequence: TGTGCCAGCAGCCCGGGGGTCGCAACTAATGAAAAACTGTTTTTT. V is TRBV4-2 and J is TRBJ1-4, with D maybe TRBD1 (5 bases). The CDR3 runs to 15 residues. CDR1 is LGHNA, CDR2 YNFKEQ, per germline. V was clipped by 4 bases and J by 0 bases, with 9 bases between them.